This TCR beta chain was retrieved from a study of blood T cells in healthy people across ages. Findings and caveats of the study: The study lacked donor CMV status, which possibly confounded expanded clonotype changes.

The authors ran a second PCR of roughly 6 to 12 cycles using a sample-barcoded 5' primer and a J-beta primer mix. A template-switch adaptor with 12 random nucleotides tagged each cDNA molecule. The yield of each sample was at least 2.5 million CDR3-containing paired-end reads. MiXCR, run by TCRdb on the 5' RACE reads, gives a single entry per CDR3 protein. The data contain approximately 1.5 million distinct CDR3 sequences, 30% to 40% of them singletons. Each donor gave ten milliliters of peripheral blood. The sample holds a few counts of this clonotype. What it binds is unknown. This CDR3 spans 15 amino acids. Germline trimming cut 2 bases from V and 2 bases from J; bases unmatched to any gene: 6. Germline CDR1 DFQATT, CDR2 SNEGSKA (reference sequence).

The clonotype comes from a woman aged 25-40 years in good health. The V and J genes are TRBV20-1 and TRBJ2-7; 10 bases align to TRBD1. The sequenced material came from blood. CDR3 in DNA: TGCAGTGCTAGAAAGCCGGGACAGGGGACCTACGAGCAGTACTTC. Translated, it gives CSARKPGQGTYEQYF.